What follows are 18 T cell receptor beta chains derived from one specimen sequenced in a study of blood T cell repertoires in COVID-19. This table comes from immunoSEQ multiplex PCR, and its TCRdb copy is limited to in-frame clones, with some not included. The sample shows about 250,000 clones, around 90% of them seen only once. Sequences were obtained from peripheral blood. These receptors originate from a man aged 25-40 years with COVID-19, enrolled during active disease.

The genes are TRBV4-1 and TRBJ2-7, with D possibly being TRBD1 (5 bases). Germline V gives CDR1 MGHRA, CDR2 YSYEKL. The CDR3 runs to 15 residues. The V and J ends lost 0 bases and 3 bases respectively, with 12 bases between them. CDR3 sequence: CASSQEGAPGYEQYF. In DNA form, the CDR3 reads TGCGCCAGCAGCCAAGAAGGGGCCCCGGGCTACGAGCAGTACTTC.

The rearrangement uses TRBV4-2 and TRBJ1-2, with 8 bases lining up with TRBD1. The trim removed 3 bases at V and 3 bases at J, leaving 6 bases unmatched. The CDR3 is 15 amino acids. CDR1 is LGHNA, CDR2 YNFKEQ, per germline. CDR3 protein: CASSHGQGRDYGYTF. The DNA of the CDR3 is TGTGCCAGCAGCCATGGACAGGGTCGCGACTATGGCTACACCTTC.

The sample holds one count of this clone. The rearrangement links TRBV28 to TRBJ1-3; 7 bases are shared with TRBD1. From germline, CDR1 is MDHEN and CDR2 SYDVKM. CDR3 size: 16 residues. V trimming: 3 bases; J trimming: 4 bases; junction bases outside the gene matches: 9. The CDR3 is CASSLGGQAGGNTIYF. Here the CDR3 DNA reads TGTGCCAGCAGTTTGGGAGGACAGGCAGGGGGAAACACCATATATTTT.

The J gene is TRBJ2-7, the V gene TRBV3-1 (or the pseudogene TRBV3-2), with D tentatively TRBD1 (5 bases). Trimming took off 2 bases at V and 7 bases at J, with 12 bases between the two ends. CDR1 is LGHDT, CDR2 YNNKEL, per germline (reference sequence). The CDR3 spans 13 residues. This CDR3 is CASSQLRVSEQYF. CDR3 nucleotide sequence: TGTGCCAGCAGCCAACTCAGGGTGAGTGAGCAGTACTTC.

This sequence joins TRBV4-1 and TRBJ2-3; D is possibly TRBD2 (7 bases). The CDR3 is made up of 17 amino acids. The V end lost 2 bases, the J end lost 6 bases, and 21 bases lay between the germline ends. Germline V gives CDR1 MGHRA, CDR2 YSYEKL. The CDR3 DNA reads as TGCGCCAGCAGCCAATTACCGGGGGGCCTACTTCTGGATACGCAGTATTTT. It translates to CASSQLPGGLLLDTQYF.

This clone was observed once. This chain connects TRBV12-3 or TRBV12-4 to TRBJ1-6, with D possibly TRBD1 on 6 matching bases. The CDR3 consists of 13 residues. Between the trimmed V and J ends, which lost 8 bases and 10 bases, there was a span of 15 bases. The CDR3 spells CASGEQGPSPLHF. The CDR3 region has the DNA TGTGCCAGCGGGGAACAGGGTCCATCACCCCTCCACTTT.

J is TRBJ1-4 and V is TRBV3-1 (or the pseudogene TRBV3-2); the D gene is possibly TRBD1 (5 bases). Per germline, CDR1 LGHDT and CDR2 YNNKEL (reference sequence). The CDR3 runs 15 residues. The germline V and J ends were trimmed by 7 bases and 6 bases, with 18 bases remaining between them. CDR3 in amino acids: CASTRLAGLDEKLFF. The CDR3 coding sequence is TGTGCCAGCACCCGTTTGGCAGGGTTAGATGAAAAACTGTTTTTT.

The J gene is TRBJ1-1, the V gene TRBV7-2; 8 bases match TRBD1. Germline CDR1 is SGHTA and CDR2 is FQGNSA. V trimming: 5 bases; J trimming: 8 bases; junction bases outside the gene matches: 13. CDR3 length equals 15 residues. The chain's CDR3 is CASSKGTGVLSEAFF. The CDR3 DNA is TGTGCCAGCAGCAAGGGGACAGGAGTATTATCCGAAGCTTTCTTT.

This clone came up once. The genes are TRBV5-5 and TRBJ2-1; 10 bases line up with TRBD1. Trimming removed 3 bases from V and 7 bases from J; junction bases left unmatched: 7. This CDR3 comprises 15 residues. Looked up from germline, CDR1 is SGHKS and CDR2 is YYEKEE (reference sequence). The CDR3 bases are TGTGCCAGCAGCTCAAGACAGGGGGCGAGAAATGAGCAGTTCTTC. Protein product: CASSSRQGARNEQFF.

CDR3 in DNA: TGCGCCAGCAGCCCCCTGGTCGGAACTAATGAAAAACTGTTTTTT. This sequence encodes CASSPLVGTNEKLFF. This chain links TRBV5-1 with TRBJ1-4, with unresolved D. CDR1 and CDR2 from the germline V gene are SGHRS and YFSETQ. The V end was cut by 4 bases, the J end by 1 base, with 11 bases between. The CDR3 contains 15 residues.

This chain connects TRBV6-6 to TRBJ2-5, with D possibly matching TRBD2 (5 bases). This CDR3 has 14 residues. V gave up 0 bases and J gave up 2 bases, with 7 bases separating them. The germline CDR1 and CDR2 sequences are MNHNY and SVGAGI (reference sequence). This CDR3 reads CASSYSTSQETQYF. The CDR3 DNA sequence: TGTGCCAGCAGTTACTCTACTAGTCAAGAGACCCAGTACTTC.

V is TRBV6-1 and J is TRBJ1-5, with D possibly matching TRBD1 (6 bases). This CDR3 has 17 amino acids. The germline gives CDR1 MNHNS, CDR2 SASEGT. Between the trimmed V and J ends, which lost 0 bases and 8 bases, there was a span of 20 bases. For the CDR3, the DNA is TGTGCCAGCAGTGAAGCGTTGACAGGAGCAAATGGTAAGCCCCAGCATTTT. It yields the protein CASSEALTGANGKPQHF.

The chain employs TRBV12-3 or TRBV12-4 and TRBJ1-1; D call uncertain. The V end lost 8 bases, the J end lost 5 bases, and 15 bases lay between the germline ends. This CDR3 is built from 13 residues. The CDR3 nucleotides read TGTGCCAGCTCTCGGGGAGAGGAAACTGAAGCTTTCTTT. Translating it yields CASSRGEETEAFF.

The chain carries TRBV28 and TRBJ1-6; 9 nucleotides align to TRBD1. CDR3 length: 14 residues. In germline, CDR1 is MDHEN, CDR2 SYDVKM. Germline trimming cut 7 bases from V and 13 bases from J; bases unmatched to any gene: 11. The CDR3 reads CASTPGQGTLPLHF. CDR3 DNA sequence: TGTGCCAGCACTCCGGGACAGGGTACTTTGCCCCTCCACTTT.

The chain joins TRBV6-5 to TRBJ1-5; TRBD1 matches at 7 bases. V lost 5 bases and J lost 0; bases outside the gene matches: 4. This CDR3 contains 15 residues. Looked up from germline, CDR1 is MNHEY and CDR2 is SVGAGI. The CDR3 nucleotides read TGTGCCAGCAGTCGGGACAGCAATAGCAATCAGCCCCAGCATTTT. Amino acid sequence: CASSRDSNSNQPQHF.

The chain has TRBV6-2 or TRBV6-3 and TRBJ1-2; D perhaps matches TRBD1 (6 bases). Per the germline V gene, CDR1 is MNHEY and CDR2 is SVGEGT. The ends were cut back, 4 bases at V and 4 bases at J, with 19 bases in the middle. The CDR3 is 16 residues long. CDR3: CASSWRRGTQFYGYTF. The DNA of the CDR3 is TGTGCCAGCAGTTGGAGGCGGGGGACACAGTTCTATGGCTACACCTTC.

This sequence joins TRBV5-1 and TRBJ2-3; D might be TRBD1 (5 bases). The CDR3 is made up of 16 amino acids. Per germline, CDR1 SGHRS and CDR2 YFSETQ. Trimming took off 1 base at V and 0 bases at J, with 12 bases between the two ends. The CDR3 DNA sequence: TGCGCCAGCAGCTTGTCGAGACAGACTAGCACAGATACGCAGTATTTT. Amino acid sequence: CASSLSRQTSTDTQYF.

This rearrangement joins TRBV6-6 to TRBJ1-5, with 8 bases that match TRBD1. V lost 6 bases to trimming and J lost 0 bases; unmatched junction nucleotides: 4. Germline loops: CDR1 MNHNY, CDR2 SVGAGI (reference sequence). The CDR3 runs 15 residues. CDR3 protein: CASSGQGNSNQPQHF. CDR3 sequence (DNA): TGTGCCAGCAGCGGACAGGGAAATAGCAATCAGCCCCAGCATTTT.